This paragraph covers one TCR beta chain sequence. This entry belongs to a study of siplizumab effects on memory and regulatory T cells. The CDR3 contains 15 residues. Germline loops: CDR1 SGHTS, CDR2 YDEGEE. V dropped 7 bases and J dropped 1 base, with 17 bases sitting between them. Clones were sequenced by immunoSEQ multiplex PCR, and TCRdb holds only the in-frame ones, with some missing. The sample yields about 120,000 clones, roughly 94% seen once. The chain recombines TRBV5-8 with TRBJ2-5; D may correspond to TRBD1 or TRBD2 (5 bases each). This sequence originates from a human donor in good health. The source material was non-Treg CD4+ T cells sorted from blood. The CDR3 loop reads CASGRPGPSQETQYF. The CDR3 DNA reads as TGTGCCAGCGGCCGACCGGGACCTTCCCAAGAGACCCAGTACTTC.